This record looks at one TCR beta chain sequence and its context. The data were taken from a study of technical replicates of blood from four donors. CDR1 SGHRS and CDR2 YFSETQ come from the germline V gene. With 2 bases removed from V and 6 bases from J, the gap between germline ends came to 15 bases. The CDR3 length is 15 residues. The assay was immunoSEQ multiplex PCR, and TCRdb's table has in-frame clones only and misses some. The data show about 97,000 clones, about 95% seen once. This TCR came from a human donor in good health. The sequenced sample consisted of T cells isolated from PBMCs. This rearrangement joins TRBV5-1 to TRBJ2-1; no clear D. The CDR3 spells CASSFYVEESNEQFF. The CDR3 coding sequence is TGCGCCAGCAGCTTTTACGTAGAGGAATCCAATGAGCAGTTCTTC.